These 20 T cell receptor beta chains were all obtained from the same sample, sequenced in a study of blood T cell repertoires in COVID-19. The protocol was immunoSEQ multiplex PCR, while the TCRdb copy is restricted to in-frame clones and leaves out a portion. The sample includes fewer than 300,000 clones, about 87% of them seen just once. The source material was peripheral blood. These receptors all stem from a human donor in a cohort sampled during active COVID-19.

This clone was detected a few times. The chain employs TRBV18 and TRBJ1-2, with D uncertain. Germline V lookup: CDR1 KGHSH, CDR2 LQKENI. Trimming took 3 bases from V and 7 from J, leaving 15 bases between them. This CDR3 is 14 amino acids long. The CDR3 bases are TGTGCCAGCTCACCGTCCACTGAGGGAGGTGGCTACACCTTC. Amino acid sequence: CASSPSTEGGGYTF.

This sequence joins TRBV4-1 and TRBJ1-2, with 10 bases matching TRBD1. V lost 0 bases to trimming and J lost 4 bases; unmatched junction nucleotides: 5. The CDR3 has 16 residues. The germline V gene has CDR1 MGHRA and CDR2 YSYEKL. CDR3: CASSQDPGQGIYGYTF. The DNA of the CDR3 is TGCGCCAGCAGCCAAGATCCGGGACAGGGGATCTATGGCTACACCTTC.

This rearrangement joins TRBV14 to TRBJ2-7; no reliable D call. This CDR3 has 15 amino acids. The V gene lost 4 bases and the J gene lost 7 bases, with 20 bases spanning the gap. Germline V lookup: CDR1 SGHDN, CDR2 FVKESK. The CDR3 region is CASSLNPASFREQYF. CDR3 DNA sequence: TGTGCCAGCAGCCTAAACCCGGCTTCCTTCAGGGAGCAGTACTTC. The variable domain in full, completed from reference TRBV14 and TRBJ2-7, reads EAGVTQFPSHSVIEKGQTVTLRCDPISGHDNLYWYRRVMGKEIKFLLHFVKESKQDESGMPNNRFLAERTGGTYSTLKVQPAELEDSGVYFCASSLNPASFREQYFGPGTRLTVT.

The chain carries TRBV6-5 and TRBJ1-2; 7 bases map to TRBD1. Germline values: CDR1 MNHEY, CDR2 SVGAGI. This CDR3 has 14 residues. With 0 bases clipped from V and 5 bases from J, the junction kept 3 bases outside the gene matches. In DNA form, the CDR3 reads TGTGCCAGCAGTTACTCGACAGGGCCTTATGGCTACACCTTC. It encodes CASSYSTGPYGYTF.

The chain is built from TRBV5-6 and TRBJ2-1; the D is unclear. V lost 1 base, J lost 7 bases, and 9 bases lay in between. This CDR3 is built from 13 residues. Germline-derived CDR1 and CDR2 are SGHDT and YYEEEE. In DNA form, the CDR3 reads TGTGCCAGCAGCTTGATACATGTTAATGAGCAGTTCTTC. This translates into CASSLIHVNEQFF.

The V gene is TRBV27, the J gene TRBJ1-2, with D perhaps TRBD1 (6 bases). The CDR3 is 14 amino acids. Germline CDR1 reads MNHEY; CDR2 reads SMNVEV (reference sequence). The germline V and J ends were trimmed by 0 bases and 4 bases, with 9 bases remaining between them. CDR3 protein: CASSLSARGYGYTF. In DNA, the CDR3 is TGTGCCAGCAGTTTATCGGCCAGGGGCTATGGCTACACCTTC.

The chain couples TRBV18 to TRBJ2-3, with TRBD2 identical over 12 bases. Per germline, CDR1 KGHSH and CDR2 LQKENI. Unmatched junction bases numbered 4, after V lost 6 bases and J lost 0 bases. The CDR3 loop spans 16 amino acids. CDR3 loop: CASSPTSGRSTDTQYF. Written as DNA, the CDR3 is TGTGCCAGCTCCCCGACTAGCGGGAGAAGCACAGATACGCAGTATTTT. Looking up the rest from reference TRBV18 and TRBJ2-3 gives the full variable domain: NAGVMQNPRHLVRRRGQEARLRCSPMKGHSHVYWYRQLPEEGLKFMVYLQKENIIDESGMPKERFSAEFPKEGPSILRIQQVVRGDSAAYFCASSPTSGRSTDTQYFGPGTRLTVL.

The V call is TRBV27, the J call TRBJ1-3; D is uncertain. The V gene lost 11 bases and the J gene lost 5 bases, with 25 bases spanning the gap. Per germline, CDR1 MNHEY and CDR2 SMNVEV (reference sequence). The CDR3 is made up of 16 amino acids. The DNA of the CDR3 is TGTGCCCGGCACCGGGAGCTTGAGGCCTCGCGAAACACCATATATTTT. It codes for CARHRELEASRNTIYF.

This chain links TRBV27 with TRBJ2-7; 7 bases are shared with TRBD1. Germline loops: CDR1 MNHEY, CDR2 SMNVEV (reference sequence). This CDR3 is built from 14 residues. The trim removed 2 bases at V and 4 bases at J, leaving 5 bases unmatched. The CDR3 DNA follows: TGTGCCAGCAGTTTAAGGACAGGCGATTACGAGCAGTACTTC. It codes for CASSLRTGDYEQYF.

This chain connects TRBV24-1 to TRBJ1-5, with D unresolved. The CDR3 sequence is 16 residues long. V was cut by 5 bases and J by 0 bases, with 13 bases left in between. CDR1 is KGHDR, CDR2 SFDVKD, per germline. Here the CDR3 DNA reads TGTGCCACCAGTGTATTATGGCACCCTAGCAATCAGCCCCAGCATTTT. Its protein is CATSVLWHPSNQPQHF.

The genes are TRBV9 and TRBJ1-5, with TRBD1 matching over 9 bases. Losses at the gene ends were 2 bases for V and 3 bases for J; bases not matched to a gene: 3. The CDR3 is 15 residues long. Per germline, CDR1 SGDLS and CDR2 YYNGEE. CDR3 nucleotide sequence: TGTGCCAGCAGCGTTGGGACAGGGCTCAATCAGCCCCAGCATTTT. Its translation is CASSVGTGLNQPQHF.

The genes are TRBV9 and TRBJ2-3; D remains ambiguous. The V end lost 0 bases, the J end lost 0 bases, and 11 bases lay between the germline ends. Per germline, CDR1 SGDLS and CDR2 YYNGEE. CDR3 size: 16 residues. The CDR3 nucleotides are TGTGCCAGCAGCGTAGGTTCGGCGACTAGCACAGATACGCAGTATTTT. This translates into CASSVGSATSTDTQYF.

The J gene is TRBJ2-5, the V gene TRBV5-1; TRBD2 matches at 14 bases. V lost 2 bases, J lost 1 base, and 10 bases stayed unmatched. This CDR3 region has 19 residues. Germline V gene data show CDR1 as SGHRS and CDR2 as YFSETQ. The CDR3 DNA is TGCGCCAGCAGCTTTGGACTAGCGGGAGGTTTAGGGATCCAAGAGACCCAGTACTTC. Its protein is CASSFGLAGGLGIQETQYF.

The rearrangement uses TRBV21-1 and TRBJ1-5. TRBV21-1 constitutes a pseudogene. CDR3 length: 17 residues. CDR3 DNA: TGTGCCAGCAGCCAAAGCTCGAGGGGAGGGAGCAATCAGCCCCAGCATTTT. It is translated as CASSQSSRGGSNQPQHF.

This sequence joins TRBV6-5 and TRBJ2-6; tentative D call: TRBD1 (5 bases). The V gene lost 4 bases and the J gene lost 2 bases, with 9 bases spanning the gap. In germline, CDR1 is MNHEY, CDR2 SVGAGI. CDR3 length: 15 amino acids. CDR3 bases: TGTGCCAGCAGTTTCCAGGGTGCTGGGGCCAACGTCCTGACTTTC. It specifies CASSFQGAGANVLTF.

The chain links TRBV2 to TRBJ1-2; a possible D gene is TRBD1 (5 bases). The germline V and J ends were trimmed by 8 bases and 0 bases, with 16 bases remaining between them. The germline V gene encodes CDR1 SNHLY and CDR2 FYNNEI. This CDR3 contains 15 residues. The CDR3 here is CASRSRQITNYGYTF. The CDR3 coding sequence is TGTGCCAGCCGGTCCCGACAGATAACTAACTATGGCTACACCTTC.

V gene TRBV5-1 combines with J gene TRBJ2-6; TRBD1 might be the D (6 bases). Germline CDR1 reads SGHRS; CDR2 reads YFSETQ. The CDR3 contains 15 residues. Trimming left V 4 bases short and J 9 bases short, with 17 bases between. The CDR3 loop reads CASSTEQGQLNVLTF. In DNA form, the CDR3 reads TGCGCCAGCAGCACTGAACAGGGCCAACTCAACGTCCTGACTTTC.

V and J are TRBV2 and TRBJ2-5, with 14 bases lining up with TRBD2. Unmatched junction bases numbered 15, after V lost 7 bases and J lost 5 bases. Germline V gives CDR1 SNHLY, CDR2 FYNNEI. The CDR3 has 18 residues. The CDR3 loop reads CASNRGLAGAQSGETQYF. DNA for the CDR3: TGTGCCAGCAACCGGGGACTAGCGGGGGCCCAAAGCGGGGAGACCCAGTACTTC.

The V gene is TRBV2, the J gene TRBJ2-1; TRBD2 is a possible D gene (6 bases). V gave up 7 bases and J gave up 5 bases, with 15 bases separating them. This CDR3 spans 14 amino acids. Germline CDR1 reads SNHLY; CDR2 reads FYNNEI. CDR3 nucleotides: TGTGCCAGCATCGGAGGGACCTACAACAATGAGCAGTTCTTC. Residues: CASIGGTYNNEQFF.

The genes are TRBV11-1 and TRBJ2-7; TRBD2 matches 13 bases. This CDR3 is 15 amino acids long. Unmatched junction bases numbered 4, after V lost 5 bases and J lost 3 bases. Germline-derived CDR1 and CDR2 are SGHAT and FQDESV (reference sequence). In DNA, the CDR3 is TGTGCCAGCAGCCCTCGGACTAGCGGGGGCTACGAGCAGTACTTC. Residues: CASSPRTSGGYEQYF.